This TCR beta chain derives from a study of cytomegalovirus exposure and HLA in healthy donors. Study-wide results and caveats: In a later analysis, specific HLA alleles were associated with 15,000 to 20,000 TCR beta sequences at a 0.05 false discovery rate.

Germline CDR1 is MDHEN and CDR2 is SYDVKM. The CDR3 loop spans 16 amino acids. V shed 6 bases and J shed 2 bases, with 19 bases lying between them. The PCR contained 60 Vbeta and 13 Jbeta primers. TCRdb keeps only in-frame clones here, not all; method: immunoSEQ multiplex PCR. Of more than 120,000 clones in the sample, approximately 78% are singletons; the top ten hold 6.2%. Comment on this clone: Its antigen is still unknown.

Sequenced sample: PBMCs. This sequence joins TRBV28 and TRBJ1-2; D unclear. This sequence was found in a woman between 40 and 55 years old in good health and CMV-seropositive. The CDR3 here is CASSPNPRILNYGYTF. CDR3 nucleotides: TGTGCCAGCAGCCCTAATCCCAGGATTCTAAACTATGGCTACACCTTC.